This passage covers 28 T cell receptor beta chains from one sample sequenced in a study of blood T cell repertoires in COVID-19. The protocol was immunoSEQ multiplex PCR, while the TCRdb copy is restricted to in-frame clones and leaves out a portion. The data show around 70,000 clones, 75% seen once. The source material was peripheral blood. All receptors come from a man in his 70s with acute or convalescent COVID-19.

This clone was counted between two and nine times. The rearrangement uses TRBV6-5 and TRBJ2-3; 7 bases fit TRBD1. Germline CDR1 is MNHEY and CDR2 is SVGAGI. The CDR3 covers 13 residues. Trimming removed 4 bases from V and 10 bases from J; junction bases left unmatched: 8. In DNA, the CDR3 is TGTGCCAGCAGTTTAGGACAGGCCAGTCCGCAGTATTTT. Protein: CASSLGQASPQYF.

The chain uses TRBV6-1 and TRBJ2-7; weak D call: TRBD1 (5 bases). This CDR3 spans 14 amino acids. V shed 2 bases and J shed 2 bases, with 10 bases lying between them. Germline CDR1 is MNHNS and CDR2 is SASEGT. CDR3 protein: CASSEYQGTYEQYF. CDR3 DNA sequence: TGTGCCAGCAGTGAATATCAGGGTACCTACGAGCAGTACTTC.

The sample holds a few counts of this clone. The rearrangement joins TRBV19 to TRBJ2-2, with D possibly TRBD2 on 6 matching bases. Per the germline V gene, CDR1 is LNHDA and CDR2 is SQIVND (reference sequence). Trimming removed 7 bases at V and 3 bases at J, with 12 bases between. This CDR3 has 14 amino acids. In DNA form, the CDR3 reads TGTGCCAGTACGGAGGGGACGTACACCGGGGAGCTGTTTTTT. This encodes CASTEGTYTGELFF.

Ten or more counts support this clone. This chain connects TRBV3-1 (or the pseudogene TRBV3-2) to TRBJ2-5; 10 nucleotides agree with TRBD2. Per germline, CDR1 LGHDT and CDR2 YNNKEL (reference sequence). J lost 4 bases, V lost 1 base, and 0 bases had no gene match. The CDR3 runs to 14 residues. CDR3 loop: CASSQGLAGETQYF. The CDR3 DNA follows: TGTGCCAGCAGCCAAGGACTAGCGGGAGAGACCCAGTACTTC.

This clone has just one count. The gene calls are TRBV9 and TRBJ2-3, with D possibly TRBD2 on 5 matching bases. This CDR3 has 16 residues. Trimming removed 0 bases from V and 0 bases from J, with 11 bases in between. Germline CDR1 SGDLS, CDR2 YYNGEE. DNA of the CDR3: TGTGCCAGCAGCGTAGACAGCGGAGAAAGCACAGATACGCAGTATTTT. Encoded protein: CASSVDSGESTDTQYF. Filled out from reference TRBV9 and TRBJ2-3, the complete variable domain reads DSGVTQTPKHLITATGQRVTLRCSPRSGDLSVYWYQQSLDQGLQFLIQYYNGEERAKGNILERFSAQQFPDLHSELNLSSLELGDSALYFCASSVDSGESTDTQYFGPGTRLTVL.

The genes are TRBV11-3 and TRBJ2-1, with 11 bases identical to TRBD2. Germline assignment: CDR1 SGHNT and CDR2 YENEEA. V was clipped by 5 bases and J by 0 bases; unmatched bases: 3. The CDR3 is 16 residues long. The CDR3 loop reads CASSPGTSGSYNEQFF. The CDR3 DNA reads TGTGCCAGCAGCCCCGGGACTAGCGGCTCCTACAATGAGCAGTTCTTC.

Of note for this clone: The same CDR3 can be traced to other DNA sequences in this sample. The CDR3 loop reads CASSLAGAYNEQFF. The CDR3 nucleotides are TGTGCCAGCAGTCTAGCGGGAGCGTACAATGAGCAGTTCTTC. The chain couples TRBV27 to TRBJ2-1, with 10 bases identical to TRBD2. This CDR3 comprises 14 residues. V lost 5 bases to trimming and J lost 4 bases; unmatched junction nucleotides: 2. Germline-derived CDR1 and CDR2 are MNHEY and SMNVEV (reference sequence).

The V call is TRBV14, the J call TRBJ2-1; 9 bases line up with TRBD1. Germline values: CDR1 SGHDN, CDR2 FVKESK. This CDR3 contains 15 residues. The ends lost 6 bases at V and 4 bases at J; junction bases unmatched: 7. The CDR3 is CASSPRQGGYNEQFF. The CDR3 nucleotides read TGTGCCAGCAGTCCCCGACAGGGGGGATACAATGAGCAGTTCTTC.

V gene TRBV5-1 combines with J gene TRBJ1-3; perhaps TRBD1 as D (5 bases). CDR1 SGHRS and CDR2 YFSETQ come from the germline V gene. Trimming removed 4 bases from V and 0 bases from J, with 17 bases in between. There are 17 residues in the CDR3. CDR3 region: CASSPLVDTSSGNTIYF. The CDR3 bases are TGCGCCAGCAGCCCCCTAGTGGACACAAGCTCTGGAAACACCATATATTTT. The whole variable domain, filled in from reference TRBV5-1 and TRBJ1-3, reads KAGVTQTPRYLIKTRGQQVTLSCSPISGHRSVSWYQQTPGQGLQFLFEYFSETQRNKGNFPGRFSGRQFSNSRSEMNVSTLELGDSALYLCASSPLVDTSSGNTIYFGEGSWLTVV.

V is TRBV21-1 and J is TRBJ1-5; the D segment call TRBD1 is taken from the table without a DNA check. TRBV21-1 is deemed a pseudogene. This CDR3 is built from 16 residues. This CDR3 is CASSKGQAAIDQPQHF. DNA of the CDR3: TGTGCCAGCAGCAAAGGACAGGCGGCAATCGATCAGCCCCAGCATTTT.

This chain links TRBV29-1 with TRBJ2-3; 8 nucleotides agree with TRBD2. Per the germline V gene, CDR1 is SQVTM and CDR2 is ANQGSEA. V shed 5 bases and J 4 bases; nucleotides not matched to a gene: 8. The CDR3 runs to 14 residues. CDR3 DNA: TGCAGCGTTCTTTTTAGCGGGGACGCAGATACGCAGTATTTT. Residues: CSVLFSGDADTQYF.

The chain joins TRBV10-1 to TRBJ1-4; 8 bases align to TRBD1. This CDR3 is 13 amino acids long. The germline V gene encodes CDR1 WNHNN and CDR2 SYGVQD (reference sequence). V lost 8 bases to trimming and J lost 10 bases; unmatched junction nucleotides: 9. Here the CDR3 DNA reads TGCGCCAGCTTCCCACAGGGGGGAGGAAAACTGTTTTTT. Translated, it gives CASFPQGGGKLFF.

For the CDR3, the DNA is TGTGCCAGCACCAGGACTAGCGGGGTAACCGGGGAGCTGTTTTTT. It yields the protein CASTRTSGVTGELFF. The rearrangement uses TRBV6-5 and TRBJ2-2; TRBD2 agrees at 12 bases. The CDR3 runs to 15 residues. Trimming took 7 bases from V and 5 from J; bases not matched to a gene: 5. Germline-derived CDR1 and CDR2 are MNHEY and SVGAGI.

This clone was detected a few times. The chain employs TRBV24-1 and TRBJ2-2, with D unclear. The germline V gene encodes CDR1 KGHDR and CDR2 SFDVKD. There are 16 residues in the CDR3. The germline V and J ends were trimmed by 4 bases and 2 bases, with 13 bases remaining between them. The CDR3 sequence: CATSDPGSRNTGELFF. CDR3 nucleotides: TGTGCCACCAGTGACCCCGGGTCCAGAAACACCGGGGAGCTGTTTTTT.

This clone was picked up one time. The CDR3 DNA follows: TGTGCCAGCAGCCCGGGACAGGGGACCTACGAGCAGTACTTC. Its translation is CASSPGQGTYEQYF. This chain joins TRBV13 and TRBJ2-7; TRBD1 agrees at 10 bases. V lost 5 bases to trimming and J lost 2 bases; unmatched junction nucleotides: 3. CDR3 length: 14 amino acids. CDR1 and CDR2 (germline): PRHDT, FYEKMQ (reference sequence).

The J gene is TRBJ1-2, the V gene TRBV5-1; the match to TRBD1 covers 7 bases. The CDR3 runs to 14 residues. V lost 5 bases, J lost 2 bases, and 6 bases stayed unmatched. The germline V gene encodes CDR1 SGHRS and CDR2 YFSETQ. Here the CDR3 reads CASSTGTANYGYTF. DNA for the CDR3: TGCGCCAGCAGTACCGGGACAGCGAACTATGGCTACACCTTC.

J is TRBJ2-7 and V is TRBV28; 13 positions agree with TRBD2. The CDR3 covers 14 residues. The J segment lost 12 bases and the V segment lost 5 bases, leaving 10 bases of the junction unmatched. CDR1 MDHEN and CDR2 SYDVKM come from the germline V gene. The CDR3 reads CASSPGTSGTVGYF. The CDR3 DNA reads as TGTGCCAGCAGTCCCGGGACTAGCGGGACGGTTGGGTACTTC.

This clone occurred once. The rearrangement joins TRBV29-1 to TRBJ1-1; maybe TRBD1 (6 bases). Trimming took 8 bases from V and 1 from J, leaving 14 bases between them. Germline values: CDR1 SQVTM, CDR2 ANQGSEA. This CDR3 is 13 amino acids long. The CDR3 sequence: CSLGGAGNTEAFF. The DNA for the CDR3 is TGCAGCTTGGGGGGGGCCGGGAACACTGAAGCTTTCTTT. Full variable domain (missing parts from reference TRBV29-1 and TRBJ1-1): SAVISQKPSRDICQRGTSLTIQCQVDSQVTMMFWYRQQPGQSLTLIATANQGSEATYESGFVIDKFPISRPNLTFSTLTVSNMSPEDSSIYLCSLGGAGNTEAFFGQGTRLTVV.

The gene calls are TRBV28 and TRBJ2-7; TRBD1 might be the D (5 bases). The CDR3 runs 13 residues. Germline V CDR1 and CDR2: MDHEN, SYDVKM. V shed 3 bases and J shed 3 bases, with 9 bases lying between them. Here the CDR3 DNA reads TGTGCCAGCAGTTTGCAGGGTGGCTACGAGCAGTACTTC. This codes for CASSLQGGYEQYF.

The chain combines TRBV27 with TRBJ1-6, with D maybe TRBD1 (5 bases). CDR3 length: 13 residues. Germline CDR1 and CDR2: MNHEY and SMNVEV (reference sequence). Trimming shortened V by 7 bases and J by 7 bases, and 11 bases separated the two germline ends. The CDR3 here is CASTGYGNSPLHF. CDR3 DNA: TGTGCCAGCACAGGGTATGGGAATTCACCCCTCCACTTT.

This sequence joins TRBV4-2 and TRBJ2-3, with 8 bases lining up with TRBD2. Germline V gives CDR1 LGHNA, CDR2 YNFKEQ. V shed 1 base, J shed 1 base, and the junction held 7 bases outside the gene matches. The CDR3 length is 17 residues. DNA of the CDR3: TGTGCCAGCAGCCAAGCCCTACTAGCGGAGCGCACAGATACGCAGTATTTT. The encoded protein is CASSQALLAERTDTQYF.

The chain uses TRBV7-9 and TRBJ2-2, with 10 positions matching TRBD1. Looked up from germline, CDR1 is SEHNR and CDR2 is FQNEAQ (reference sequence). V was clipped by 3 bases and J by 1 base; unmatched bases: 2. This CDR3 contains 16 residues. CDR3: CASSFRDRGNTGELFF. The CDR3 DNA follows: TGTGCCAGCAGCTTCCGGGACAGGGGGAACACCGGGGAGCTGTTTTTT. Full variable domain (remainder filled in from reference TRBV7-9 and TRBJ2-2): DTGVSQNPRHKITKRGQNVTFRCDPISEHNRLYWYRQTLGQGPEFLTYFQNEAQLEKSRLLSDRFSAERPKGSFSTLEIQRTEQGDSAMYLCASSFRDRGNTGELFFGEGSRLTVL.

This clone turned up a few times. The rearrangement links TRBV18 to TRBJ2-3, with a tentative D call TRBD2 (6 bases). CDR1 KGHSH and CDR2 LQKENI come from the germline V gene. This CDR3 comprises 17 residues. Trimming removed 3 bases from V and 3 bases from J, with 19 bases in between. In nucleotides, the CDR3 is TGTGCCAGCTCACCTGAGGGACTCGGGAGTGGGACAGATACGCAGTATTTT. As protein: CASSPEGLGSGTDTQYF. The full variable domain, completed using reference TRBV18 and TRBJ2-3, is NAGVMQNPRHLVRRRGQEARLRCSPMKGHSHVYWYRQLPEEGLKFMVYLQKENIIDESGMPKERFSAEFPKEGPSILRIQQVVRGDSAAYFCASSPEGLGSGTDTQYFGPGTRLTVL.

The chain recombines TRBV27 with TRBJ1-5, with D unclear. CDR1 MNHEY and CDR2 SMNVEV come from the germline V gene (reference sequence). This CDR3 contains 16 residues. The V end lost 5 bases, the J end lost 2 bases, and 16 bases lay between the germline ends. In nucleotides, the CDR3 is TGTGCCAGCAGTCCGACTCGGGTATGGGGCAATCAGCCCCAGCATTTT. It yields the protein CASSPTRVWGNQPQHF.

This clone was observed a handful of times. This sequence joins TRBV6-2 or TRBV6-3 and TRBJ2-7, with 10 bases aligning to TRBD2. The CDR3 covers 14 residues. Looked up from germline, CDR1 is MNHEY and CDR2 is SVGEGT. V gave up 1 base and J gave up 5 bases; unmatched junction bases: 2. The CDR3 here is CASSYLAGGNEQYF. The CDR3 coding sequence is TGTGCCAGCAGTTACTTAGCGGGAGGCAACGAGCAGTACTTC.

This clone was counted between two and nine times. The chain couples TRBV15 to TRBJ1-4; TRBD1 might be the D (5 bases). The CDR3 covers 16 residues. Germline CDR1 and CDR2: LNHNV and YYDKDF (reference sequence). V was cut by 0 bases and J by 2 bases, with 10 bases left in between. The CDR3 sequence: CATSRDAGSTNEKLFF. CDR3 sequence (DNA): TGTGCCACCAGCAGAGATGCAGGGTCGACTAATGAAAAACTGTTTTTT. The entire variable domain, with the rest obtained from reference TRBV15 and TRBJ1-4, is as follows: DAMVIQNPRYQVTQFGKPVTLSCSQTLNHNVMYWYQQKSSQAPKLLFHYYDKDFNNEADTPDNFQSRRPNTSFCFLDIRSPGLGDTAMYLCATSRDAGSTNEKLFFGSGTQLSVL.

V and J are TRBV6-1 and TRBJ2-1, with D tentatively TRBD1 (6 bases). Trimming shortened V by 5 bases and J by 3 bases, and 14 bases separated the two germline ends. The CDR3 spans 15 residues. Germline V gene sequence: CDR1 MNHNS, CDR2 SASEGT. The CDR3 region is CASSPDRALYNEQFF. Here the CDR3 DNA reads TGTGCCAGCAGTCCGGACAGAGCGCTCTACAATGAGCAGTTCTTC.

This chain joins TRBV29-1 and TRBJ2-5, with D possibly matching TRBD2 (6 bases). Deletions cut 6 bases from V and 3 bases from J, with 11 bases between. This CDR3 region has 12 residues. Germline CDR1 and CDR2: SQVTM and ANQGSEA. CDR3 coding DNA: TGCAGCGTCCGGAGGGTAGAAGAGACCCAGTACTTC. Its protein is CSVRRVEETQYF.